This T cell receptor beta chain was obtained from a study of blood T cell repertoires in COVID-19 (dated by TCRdb to 2019 to 2021). With regard to the full study: The collaborator samples originated in the United States, Italy and Spain and spanned the acute and convalescent phases of COVID-19. The material from the prospective study consisted of cDNA or gDNA derived from T cells, B-cell-depleted T cells, or PBMCs. The dataset comprised deeply sampled blood TCRbeta repertoires from subjects exposed to, actively infected with, or recovered from COVID-19. A freely available public database, intended as a resource for researchers studying the immune response to SARS-CoV-2, is where the repertoires were released. Samples came from the ongoing ImmuneRACE study (first 160 participants) plus 1,254 subjects from 6 global collaborators. A de-identified subject ID, COVID-19 status, age in years and sex were almost always included in the sample metadata. Where available, HLA class I and class II types were taken from metadata supplied by the sample provider and were not determined by assay-based typing. Findings and caveats that apply to the study as a whole: The amount of clinical and demographic metadata varied by source and participant and was provided uncurated.

The germline V gene encodes CDR1 SGHRS and CDR2 YFSETQ. V is trimmed back by 1 base and J by 3 bases, and the junction contains 8 bases that no gene match accounts for. The CDR3 contains 16 residues, cysteine and phenylalanine counted. The only DNA kept is the CDR3, 48 bases in frame from the first base. TCRbeta CDR3 regions were amplified from genomic DNA using the immunoSEQ Assay, a bias-controlled multiplex PCR. The authors processed their data as follows. The number of nucleated cells in each sample was estimated from the amplification of reference gene primers within the assay. Sequence reads were collapsed and filtered to measure the absolute abundance of every unique TCRbeta CDR3 rearrangement. For each sample, productive Simpson clonality was calculated as the square root of Simpson's diversity index over productive rearrangements. The immuneACCESS repertoire file appears here via TCRdb, limited to in-frame rearrangements. These files lack a portion of the clones; in checked studies, under half of the deficit traces to unresolved V genes, and the cause of the others is not known. D and trimming come from the DNA, and the V and J calls and clone size come from that table. The sample table lists some 56,000 clones, 86% of them with a count of one. Clones ranked in the top ten supply about 26% of the sample.

This clone came up once. The antigen this receptor binds is unknown. Base qualities are not provided; no much larger clone lies one nucleotide away. Whole blood was collected in K2EDTA tubes by collaborating institutions according to the institutions' own protocols. For TCRbeta analysis, collaborators shipped samples as frozen whole blood, isolated PBMCs, or DNA extracted from either of those sample types. The V and J segments used are TRBV5-1 and TRBJ2-5; TRBD1 matches 8 bases in the middle. The sequenced sample was peripheral blood. The TCR sequence derives from a woman older than 75 with acute or convalescent COVID-19. The DNA is as follows: TGCGCCAGCAGCTTGTTTGGGACAGGATTAAAAGAGACCCAGTACTTC. Its protein reads: CASSLFGTGLKETQYF. With the portions outside the CDR3 filled from the reference TRBV5-1 and TRBJ2-5 genes, the complete variable region becomes KAGVTQTPRYLIKTRGQQVTLSCSPISGHRSVSWYQQTPGQGLQFLFEYFSETQRNKGNFPGRFSGRQFSNSRSEMNVSTLELGDSALYLCASSLFGTGLKETQYFGPGTRLLVL.